Reported below is one TCR beta chain. The antigen is unknown. The data were taken from a study of CD8+ T cells in alopecia areata. Study conclusions and caveats: Tofacitinib significantly brought down scalp clonality and expanded CD8+ clones among top 100. Lesional tissue from the scalp (especially in alopecia totalis/universalis) showed higher clonality than normal scalp.

The CDR3 covers 13 residues. With 7 bases removed from V and 6 bases from J, the gap between germline ends came to 13 bases. Germline V gene lookup returns CDR1 KGHSH and CDR2 LQKENI. Extraction and reverse transcription of RNA yielded cDNA as the sequencing template. Profiling relied on immunoSEQ multiplex PCR, and the TCRdb table lists in-frame clones only, not all of them. The top ten hold about 3.7% of the sample, which has fewer than 150,000 clones, approximately 55% seen once. Treatment meaning: oral pan-JAK inhibitor, 5-10 mg twice daily. The clonotype originates from a human donor with alopecia areata. This specimen consisted of CD4+ T cells sorted from blood, obtained at week 24, from a patient treated with tofacitinib. V usage is TRBV18 and J usage is TRBJ1-5; the D is unclear. This CDR3 is CASCSDPIQPQHF. The CDR3 nucleotides read TGTGCCAGCTGCTCAGACCCTATTCAGCCCCAGCATTTT.